One sample yielded the 20 T cell receptor beta chains listed below, sequenced in a study of T cells in Graves' hyperthyroidism and ophthalmopathy (dated by TCRdb to the late 2010s). The library relied on multiplex PCR. The listed sequencing device is Illumina HiSeq 2000. Amplification of TCR beta CDR3 regions was carried out from RNA transcripts. For the first round of RT-PCR on the TCR CDR3, the HTBI primer set was used together with the Qiagen OneStep RT-PCR kit. The public reads were reprocessed in TCRdb via fastp at Q25 and MiXCR, keeping in-frame beta chains. Each record represents a unique CDR3 protein, reported with the most common genes and DNA among its rows. The sample yields about 180,000 distinct CDR3 sequences; more than 15% were counted once. Roughly 30% of the sample is held by the ten biggest clonotypes. Sequenced input: blood. These receptors all come from a woman between 45 and 65 years old with Graves' hyperthyroidism.

This chain uses TRBV12-3 or TRBV12-4 with TRBJ1-1; TRBD1 matches at 8 bases. The CDR3 totals 17 residues. The junction had 14 bases not matched to a gene; V was cut back by 7 bases and J by 1 base. CDR3 sequence (DNA): TGTGCCAGCACCACAGACAGGGGAACCGCCTCGAACACTGAAGCTTTCTTT. Protein sequence: CASTTDRGTASNTEAFF.

This clonotype has ten or more counts. CDR3 sequence: CASSESGRNTEAFF. CDR3 bases: TGTGCCAGCAGTGAATCAGGGAGGAACACTGAAGCTTTCTTT. The rearrangement links TRBV6-1 to TRBJ1-1, with D possibly being TRBD1 (5 bases). There are 14 residues in the CDR3. With 2 bases removed from V and 1 base from J, the gap between germline ends came to 8 bases. Germline V CDR1 and CDR2: MNHNS, SASEGT.

At least ten counts were recorded for this clonotype. The chain joins TRBV28 to TRBJ2-7, with D tentatively TRBD2 (7 bases). This CDR3 comprises 17 residues. Per germline, CDR1 MDHEN and CDR2 SYDVKM. V was pared by 6 bases and J by 0 bases, with 21 bases between. This CDR3 is CASRLGGGRGGSYEQYF. Written as DNA, the CDR3 is TGTGCCAGCAGGCTAGGGGGGGGCCGTGGGGGCTCCTACGAGCAGTACTTC.

The chain uses TRBV3-1 and TRBJ2-1, with D possibly matching TRBD2 (6 bases). Looked up from germline, CDR1 is LGHDT and CDR2 is YNNKEL (reference sequence). The CDR3 sequence is 18 residues long. The V and J ends lost 4 bases and 6 bases respectively, with 25 bases between them. The CDR3 sequence is CASSRGETRGRLGNEQFF. CDR3 bases: TGTGCCAGCAGCCGGGGGGAAACTAGAGGCCGACTCGGCAATGAGCAGTTCTTC.

At least ten counts were recorded for this clonotype. This chain joins TRBV19 and TRBJ2-7; 9 nucleotides match TRBD1. The trim removed 6 bases at V and 5 bases at J, leaving 14 bases unmatched. The CDR3 consists of 16 residues. The germline V gene encodes CDR1 LNHDA and CDR2 SQIVND (reference sequence). CDR3 sequence reads: CASSLVGTGSPHEQYF. The DNA of the CDR3 is TGTGCCAGTAGCCTTGTGGGGACAGGGAGTCCGCACGAGCAGTACTTC.

This clonotype came up many times. This chain joins TRBV7-3 and TRBJ1-2; 9 positions match TRBD1. V dropped 6 bases and J dropped 7; count of bases not matched to a gene: 6. From germline, CDR1 is SGHTA and CDR2 FQGTGA. CDR3 length: 13 residues. CDR3 nucleotide sequence: TGTGCCAGCAGTTCCAGGACAGGGGTTGGCTACACCTTC. As protein: CASSSRTGVGYTF. Variable domain in full (rest from reference TRBV7-3 and TRBJ1-2): GAGVSQTPSNKVTEKGKYVELRCDPISGHTALYWYRQSLGQGPEFLIYFQGTGAADDSGLPNDRFFAVRPEGSVSTLKIQRTERGDSAVYLCASSSRTGVGYTFGSGTRLTVV.

This clonotype has more than one count but fewer than ten. The chain carries TRBV19 and TRBJ2-3, with TRBD2 matching 9 bases. V dropped 3 bases and J dropped 2; count of bases not matched to a gene: 12. Germline V gives CDR1 LNHDA, CDR2 SQIVND (reference sequence). The CDR3 length is 18 residues. DNA for the CDR3: TGTGCCAGTAGTATCGGCAGAGGCGGGGGGGGGGCCACAGATACGCAGTATTTT. This translates into CASSIGRGGGGATDTQYF.

This clonotype was counted ten times or more. The chain has TRBV28 and TRBJ1-2; a weak D match, TRBD1 (5 bases). From germline, CDR1 is MDHEN and CDR2 SYDVKM. V lost 5 bases, J lost 0 bases, and 13 bases lay in between. This CDR3 has 15 residues. This CDR3 is CASSPPRETNYGYTF. The CDR3 bases are TGTGCCAGCAGTCCCCCCAGGGAAACTAACTATGGCTACACCTTC.

J is TRBJ1-1 and V is TRBV5-1, with D uncertain. The CDR3 runs to 13 residues. Between the trimmed V and J ends, which lost 4 bases and 4 bases, there was a span of 11 bases. Germline values: CDR1 SGHRS, CDR2 YFSETQ. The CDR3 protein is CASSRQAVTEAFF. As DNA, the CDR3 is TGCGCCAGCAGCCGACAAGCAGTCACTGAAGCTTTCTTT.

The table lists this clonotype with many counts. CDR3 region: CASSPYGGLAGDDQETQYF. The CDR3 DNA reads TGTGCCAGCAGCCCTTACGGGGGACTAGCGGGAGACGACCAAGAGACCCAGTACTTC. The chain carries TRBV7-2 and TRBJ2-5; 14 bases line up with TRBD2. Germline-derived CDR1 and CDR2 are SGHTA and FQGNSA. V lost 5 bases and J lost 0; bases outside the gene matches: 11. This CDR3 has 19 residues.

CDR3 DNA sequence: TGCAGTGCTAGGGTTTGGGACCTCGCTGACTATGGCTACACCTTC. Encoded protein: CSARVWDLADYGYTF. This chain uses TRBV20-1 with TRBJ1-2, with TRBD1 as a possible D gene (5 bases). This CDR3 spans 15 amino acids. Germline assignment: CDR1 DFQATT and CDR2 SNEGSKA (reference sequence). Trimming took off 3 bases at V and 3 bases at J, with 17 bases between the two ends.

In this sample, this clonotype turned up many times. The rearrangement uses TRBV27 and TRBJ2-1, with TRBD2 identical over 8 bases. Germline V gives CDR1 MNHEY, CDR2 SMNVEV (reference sequence). Trimming cost V 3 bases and J 11 bases; bases outside gene matches: 12. The length of the CDR3 is 15 residues. CDR3 region: CASSFSSGGDGQQFF. The CDR3 nucleotides are TGTGCCAGCAGTTTTTCGAGCGGGGGCGATGGCCAGCAGTTCTTC.

V gene TRBV28 combines with J gene TRBJ2-7, with D possibly TRBD1 on 5 matching bases. The CDR3 totals 10 residues. Trimming removed 8 bases at V and 6 bases at J, with 8 bases between. The V gene's germline CDR1 is MDHEN and CDR2 SYDVKM. CDR3 residues: CASPQGEQYF. CDR3 coding DNA: TGTGCCAGCCCCCAGGGCGAGCAGTACTTC.

Only a few counts were recorded for this clonotype. The CDR3 sequence: CASSESGVSSYEQYF. In DNA, the CDR3 is TGTGCCAGCAGTGAATCAGGGGTGAGCTCCTACGAGCAGTACTTC. This chain connects TRBV25-1 to TRBJ2-7; the D gene is possibly TRBD1 (6 bases). Germline V lookup: CDR1 MGHDK, CDR2 SYGVNS. The CDR3 length is 15 residues. V lost 1 base to trimming and J lost 0 bases, with 10 bases between them.

The chain joins TRBV3-1 to TRBJ1-4; D is unresolved. V lost 0 bases and J lost 8, with 16 bases in between. This CDR3 contains 16 residues. Germline V gives CDR1 LGHDT, CDR2 YNNKEL (reference sequence). CDR3 loop: CASSQDPHPWREKLFF. CDR3 DNA sequence: TGTGCCAGCAGCCAAGACCCCCACCCTTGGCGAGAAAAACTGTTTTTT.

This clonotype was seen many times. V gene TRBV7-8 combines with J gene TRBJ2-5; the D gene is possibly TRBD1 (5 bases). The CDR3 totals 13 residues. With 3 bases removed from V and 4 bases from J, the gap between germline ends came to 9 bases. Germline loops: CDR1 SGHVS, CDR2 FQNEAQ. The CDR3 nucleotides are TGTGCCAGCAGCTTTCAGGGAATAGAGACCCAGTACTTC. Its translation: CASSFQGIETQYF.

In its sample, this clonotype was seen many times. The chain couples TRBV7-6 to TRBJ2-5, with 10 bases fitting TRBD2. This CDR3 has 15 residues. With V trimmed by 2 bases and J by 3 bases, 3 bases remained unmatched. Germline V CDR1 and CDR2: SGHVS, FNYEAQ. In DNA form, the CDR3 reads TGTGCCAGCAGCTTACTAGCGGGGGTGAAAGAGACCCAGTACTTC. It is translated as CASSLLAGVKETQYF.

In this sample, this clonotype turned up many times. This CDR3 reads CASSDRGHSSIGNTGELFF. DNA of the CDR3: TGTGCCAGCAGTGACAGGGGGCATAGCTCCATTGGGAACACCGGGGAGCTGTTTTTT. This chain uses TRBV2 with TRBJ2-2, with 8 bases lining up with TRBD1. The germline V gene encodes CDR1 SNHLY and CDR2 FYNNEI. Trimming took 3 bases from V and 1 from J; bases not matched to a gene: 13. The CDR3 has 19 amino acids.

This clonotype has ten or more counts. The rearrangement joins TRBV24-1 to TRBJ1-3; D call uncertain. Germline CDR1 reads KGHDR; CDR2 reads SFDVKD. The CDR3 has 13 amino acids. The ends were cut back, 1 base at V and 4 bases at J, with 4 bases in the middle. The CDR3 region has the DNA TGTGCCACCAGTGATTTAAGGGGAAACACCATATATTTT. It yields the protein CATSDLRGNTIYF.

This clonotype has a count of ten or more. The V gene is TRBV29-1, the J gene TRBJ2-1; TRBD2 is a possible D gene (5 bases). The CDR3 spans 13 residues. Germline CDR1 is SQVTM and CDR2 is ANQGSEA. Trimming shortened V by 4 bases and J by 3 bases, and 10 bases separated the two germline ends. CDR3 region: CSVGGSDYNEQFF. The DNA for the CDR3 is TGCAGCGTTGGAGGGAGTGACTACAATGAGCAGTTCTTC.